The clone carrying this T cell receptor beta chain has only one observation. The data were taken from a study of blood T cell repertoires in COVID-19. Methods used by the authors: Estimation of nucleated cell counts was performed using reference gene primer amplification. The protocol was immunoSEQ multiplex PCR, while the TCRdb copy is restricted to in-frame clones and leaves out a portion. V, J and clone size derive from that table, while D and trimming were established from the DNA sequence. The sample contains 40,000 to 60,000 clones, around nine tenths of which appear only once. The CDR3 sequence is 15 residues long. Germline V gives CDR1 SGHKS, CDR2 YYEKEE (reference sequence). The J segment lost 7 bases and the V segment lost 4 bases, leaving 7 bases of the junction unmatched.

The TCR was taken from a human donor in a cohort sampled during active COVID-19. The specimen sequenced was peripheral blood. The chain recombines TRBV5-5 with TRBJ1-6; 8 positions match TRBD1. The CDR3 coding sequence is TGTGCCAGCAGCGCCTGGGGACAGGTGAATTCACCCCTCCACTTT. Amino acids: CASSAWGQVNSPLHF.